A selection of T cell receptor beta chains follows, all from one sample in a study of T-cell memory formation after mild COVID-19. From the 5' RACE reads, TCRdb called clonotypes with MiXCR, one entry per CDR3 protein. The repertoire holds approximately 300,000 distinct CDR3 sequences, with about 15% as singletons. Specimen: PBMCs or a T cell subset sorted from them (not recorded which). Receptors originate from a man between 18 and 35 years old who had mild COVID-19 (a few samples of this study predate the infection). Cell type and time point are not known. The CDR3 runs from the conserved cysteine through the conserved F or W. Fields, in order: D gene, V gene, J gene, clone size, CDR3 DNA, CDR3 protein. A D gene is named only where the DNA matches it firmly. Only part of the rows carry a size: once, few, many, or a class if the clone is expanded.

>.|TRBV25-1|TRBJ1-1|few
TGTGCCAGCAGTGAACCTTGGGAGCCGAGTATCTTT
CASSEPWEPSIF
>.|TRBV13|TRBJ2-3|.
TGTGCCAGCAGCTTATACCGAGGGGGAGACCCAGATACGCAGTATTTT
CASSLYRGGDPDTQYF
>.|TRBV7-2|TRBJ2-3|.
TGTGCCAGCAGCCCTTATAGCCCAGATACGCAGTATTTT
CASSPYSPDTQYF
>.|TRBV9|TRBJ2-3|.
TGTGCCAGCAGCGTAGGAGGGTTGTCGGCAGATACGCAGTATTTT
CASSVGGLSADTQYF
>.|TRBV5-1|TRBJ1-1|.
TGCGCCAGCAGCTTGGGGGGAGTTATGAACACTGAAGCTTTCTTT
CASSLGGVMNTEAFF
>.|TRBV5-6|TRBJ1-1|.
TGTGCCAGCAGCTTATATGGTGAGTCTTTCTTT
CASSLYGESFF
>.|TRBV12-5|TRBJ2-2|.
TGTGCTAGTGGTTTGGTACGCGACACCGGGGAGCTGTTTTTT
CASGLVRDTGELFF
>.|TRBV9|TRBJ1-2|.
TGTGCCAGCAGCGTAGCCGAAAGGGGTGGCTACACCTTC
CASSVAERGGYTF
>.|TRBV6-2/TRBV6-3|TRBJ1-1|many
TGTGCCAGCAGTCCCCGGGGGTCCAGTAACACTGAAGCTTTCTTT
CASSPRGSSNTEAFF
>TRBD2|TRBV7-3|TRBJ2-3|.
TGTGCCAGCAGCTTAACGATAGGCGGGGGGGCCGCAGATACGCAGTATTTT
CASSLTIGGGAADTQYF